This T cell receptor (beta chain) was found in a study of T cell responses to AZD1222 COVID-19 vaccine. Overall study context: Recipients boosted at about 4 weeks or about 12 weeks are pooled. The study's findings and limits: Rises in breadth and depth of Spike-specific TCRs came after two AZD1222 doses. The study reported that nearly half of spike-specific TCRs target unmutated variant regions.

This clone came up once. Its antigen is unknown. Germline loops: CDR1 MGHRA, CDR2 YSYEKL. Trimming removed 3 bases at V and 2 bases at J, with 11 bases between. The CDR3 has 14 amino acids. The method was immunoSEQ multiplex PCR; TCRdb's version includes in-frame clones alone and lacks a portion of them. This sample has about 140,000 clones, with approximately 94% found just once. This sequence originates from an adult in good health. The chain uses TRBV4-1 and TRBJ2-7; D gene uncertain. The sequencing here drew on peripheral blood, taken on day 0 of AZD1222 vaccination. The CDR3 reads CASSHPTRAYEQYF. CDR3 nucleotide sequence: TGCGCCAGCAGCCATCCGACCCGGGCCTACGAGCAGTACTTC.